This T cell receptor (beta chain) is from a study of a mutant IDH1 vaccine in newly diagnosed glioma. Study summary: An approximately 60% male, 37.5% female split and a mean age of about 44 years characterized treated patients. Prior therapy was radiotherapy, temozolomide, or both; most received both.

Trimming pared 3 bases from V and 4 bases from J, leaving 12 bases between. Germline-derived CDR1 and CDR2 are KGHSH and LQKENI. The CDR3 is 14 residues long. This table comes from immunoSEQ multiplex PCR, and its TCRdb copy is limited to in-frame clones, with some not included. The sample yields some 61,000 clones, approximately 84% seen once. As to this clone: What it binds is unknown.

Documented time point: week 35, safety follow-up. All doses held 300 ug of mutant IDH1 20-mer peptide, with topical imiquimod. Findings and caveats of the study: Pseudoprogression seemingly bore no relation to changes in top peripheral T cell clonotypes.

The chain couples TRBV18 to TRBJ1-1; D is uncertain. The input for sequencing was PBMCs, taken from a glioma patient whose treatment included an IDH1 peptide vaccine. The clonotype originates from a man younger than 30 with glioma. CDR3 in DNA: TGTGCCAGCTCACCTTCCCATCAAGGCACTGAAGCTTTCTTT. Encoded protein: CASSPSHQGTEAFF.